Listed here are 32 T cell receptor beta chains from one sample, sequenced in a study of CD4 T cells in relation to SARS-CoV-2 and coronaviruses. Repertoires were generated with immunoSEQ multiplex PCR, while TCRdb's copy carries only in-frame clones and drops some. The data show over 35,000 clones, around four fifths seen once. The antigens these receptors bind are not known. The sequencing sample was made of memory CD4+ T cells from PBMCs, cultured in vitro. These receptors came from an adult with COVID-19.

This sequence joins TRBV2 and TRBJ2-6, with D perhaps given as TRBD1 or TRBD2 (5 bases each). V lost 5 bases and J 0 bases, leaving 17 bases between the germline ends. Germline V gene sequence: CDR1 SNHLY, CDR2 FYNNEI. CDR3 length equals 18 residues. The CDR3 protein is CASSTVGDGHSGANVLTF. The CDR3 DNA follows: TGTGCCAGCAGTACGGTGGGGGACGGCCACTCTGGGGCCAACGTCCTGACTTTC.

The V gene is TRBV6-5, the J gene TRBJ2-7; weak D call: TRBD2 (6 bases). The CDR3 spans 14 residues. Trimming shortened V by 4 bases and J by 9 bases, and 19 bases separated the two germline ends. Per the germline V gene, CDR1 is MNHEY and CDR2 is SVGAGI. CDR3 loop: CASSLKRASVRQYF. CDR3 in DNA: TGTGCCAGCAGTTTAAAGCGGGCTTCTGTACGGCAGTACTTC.

The gene calls are TRBV19 and TRBJ1-4; possibly TRBD1 for D (6 bases). Trimming removed 6 bases from V and 0 bases from J, with 11 bases in between. CDR1 is LNHDA, CDR2 SQIVND, per germline (reference sequence). The CDR3 has 15 residues. CDR3 amino acids: CASRRGGATNEKLFF. CDR3 DNA: TGTGCCAGTAGAAGAGGGGGTGCAACTAATGAAAAACTGTTTTTT.

This clone has a handful of counts. V usage is TRBV30 and J usage is TRBJ2-3; 9 bases line up with TRBD2. The V gene end was trimmed by 8 bases and the J gene end by 2 bases; junction bases not matched to a gene: 8. The CDR3 has 14 residues. Germline V CDR1 and CDR2: GTSNPN, SVGIG (reference sequence). CDR3 nucleotides: TGTGCCATAAGGGGCGGGAGGGCCACAGATACGCAGTATTTT. It translates to CAIRGGRATDTQYF.

The rearrangement links TRBV11-2 to TRBJ2-7; D tentatively reads TRBD1 or TRBD2 (6 bases each). CDR3 length: 14 residues. The V gene lost 4 bases and the J gene lost 2 bases, with 12 bases spanning the gap. Germline CDR1 reads SGHAT; CDR2 reads FQNNGV. The CDR3 spells CASSSTRGAYEQYF. CDR3 nucleotides: TGTGCCAGCAGCTCGACTAGGGGGGCCTACGAGCAGTACTTC. Full variable domain (rest looked up from reference TRBV11-2 and TRBJ2-7): EAGVAQSPRYKIIEKRQSVAFWCNPISGHATLYWYQQILGQGPKLLIQFQNNGVVDDSQLPKDRFSAERLKGVDSTLKIQPAKLEDSAVYLCASSSTRGAYEQYFGPGTRLTVT.

The chain is built from TRBV4-3 and TRBJ2-7; D not certain. Germline CDR1 LGHNA, CDR2 YSLEER. V lost 0 bases and J 9 bases, leaving 21 bases between the germline ends. The CDR3 consists of 16 residues. The CDR3 spells CASSQDPPPTFRGQYF. The CDR3 region has the DNA TGCGCCAGCAGCCAAGATCCCCCCCCCACCTTTCGTGGGCAGTACTTC.

In this sample, this clone turned up a few times. The V gene is TRBV11-2, the J gene TRBJ2-5; 7 nucleotides line up with TRBD2. Germline loops: CDR1 SGHAT, CDR2 FQNNGV. This CDR3 is 14 amino acids long. The junction had 10 bases not matched to a gene; V was cut back by 4 bases and J by 8 bases. This CDR3 is CASSSLGGGETQYF. The CDR3 DNA follows: TGTGCCAGCAGCTCCCTCGGCGGGGGAGAAACCCAGTACTTC.

This sequence joins TRBV9 and TRBJ2-2; D gene uncertain. CDR1 and CDR2 from the germline V gene are SGDLS and YYNGEE. V was cut by 4 bases and J by 1 base, with 8 bases left in between. CDR3 length: 14 residues. CDR3 amino acids: CASSLRQNTGELFF. In nucleotides, the CDR3 is TGTGCCAGCAGCTTACGACAGAACACCGGGGAGCTGTTTTTT.

The DNA of the CDR3 is TGTGCCAGCAGCCCCTCGGATGAGCAGTTCTTC. As protein: CASSPSDEQFF. The chain joins TRBV11-2 to TRBJ2-1, with unresolved D. Germline V lookup: CDR1 SGHAT, CDR2 FQNNGV. V was trimmed by 5 bases and J by 8 bases, leaving 7 bases between them. The CDR3 extends over 11 amino acids.

There are a few counts of this clone. The chain joins TRBV6-6 to TRBJ1-5, with D unclear. CDR3 length: 12 amino acids. CDR1 and CDR2 from the germline V gene are MNHNY and SVGAGI (reference sequence). Trimming cost V 4 bases and J 7 bases, with 8 bases left between them. Written as DNA, the CDR3 is TGTGCCAGCAGTTTTCCTCCCCAGCCCCAGCATTTT. Translation: CASSFPPQPQHF.

This sequence joins TRBV6-5 and TRBJ2-5; 12 bases align to TRBD2. Germline CDR1 reads MNHEY; CDR2 reads SVGAGI. This CDR3 region has 16 residues. The V and J ends lost 0 bases and 2 bases, in that order; junction bases with no gene match: 1. The DNA for the CDR3 is TGTGCCAGCAGTTACTCCGGGACTAGCGGGCAAGAGACCCAGTACTTC. Protein sequence: CASSYSGTSGQETQYF.

The chain employs TRBV5-4 and TRBJ2-5; TRBD2 matches at 10 bases. J was trimmed by 4 bases and V by 0 bases; bases with no gene match: 9. Per germline, CDR1 SGHNT and CDR2 YYREEE (reference sequence). This CDR3 region has 17 residues. Here the CDR3 reads CASSLGLAGVARETQYF. CDR3 DNA: TGTGCCAGCAGCTTGGGTCTAGCGGGAGTAGCTAGAGAGACCCAGTACTTC.

The genes are TRBV28 and TRBJ2-6, with a possible D match to TRBD1 (6 bases). With 1 base removed from V and 0 bases from J, the gap between germline ends came to 7 bases. The CDR3 has 16 amino acids. Germline CDR1 MDHEN, CDR2 SYDVKM. CDR3 residues: CASSLLGGSGANVLTF. CDR3 DNA: TGTGCCAGCAGTTTATTAGGGGGCTCTGGGGCCAACGTCCTGACTTTC. The whole variable domain, remainder taken from reference TRBV28 and TRBJ2-6, is DVKVTQSSRYLVKRTGEKVFLECVQDMDHENMFWYRQDPGLGLRLIYFSYDVKMKEKGDIPEGYSVSREKKERFSLILESASTNQTSMYLCASSLLGGSGANVLTFGAGSRLTVL.

The rearrangement uses TRBV6-6 and TRBJ2-2; 13 positions agree with TRBD2. Looked up from germline, CDR1 is MNHNY and CDR2 is SVGAGI (reference sequence). The CDR3 has 13 residues. The junction had 3 bases not matched to a gene; V was cut back by 11 bases and J by 6 bases. CDR3 coding DNA: TGTGCCTGCGGACTAGCGGGAGCCGGGGAGCTGTTTTTT. Its translation is CACGLAGAGELFF.

This chain joins TRBV7-6 and TRBJ2-2; TRBD2 matches 10 bases. CDR1 and CDR2 from the germline V gene are SGHVS and FNYEAQ. With V trimmed by 2 bases and J by 6 bases, 18 bases remained unmatched. This CDR3 is 20 amino acids long. The CDR3 nucleotides read TGTGCCAGCAGCTTAAGTATCGCGGCTAGCGGGAGTGTTTCGGCCGGGGAGCTGTTTTTT. Translated, it gives CASSLSIAASGSVSAGELFF.

This chain links TRBV7-3 with TRBJ2-1; D is uncertain. The V gene lost 6 bases and the J gene lost 4 bases, with 10 bases spanning the gap. This CDR3 comprises 13 residues. Germline CDR1 reads SGHTA; CDR2 reads FQGTGA. The CDR3 reads CASSSGRYNEQFF. The CDR3 DNA reads as TGTGCCAGCAGTTCTGGACGGTACAATGAGCAGTTCTTC.

This chain connects TRBV5-8 to TRBJ1-5, with 10 bases identical to TRBD1. Germline assignment: CDR1 SGHTS and CDR2 YDEGEE. V lost 4 bases to trimming and J lost 4 bases; unmatched junction nucleotides: 11. CDR3 length equals 17 residues. Here the CDR3 reads CASSVRGTGVWNQPQHF. In DNA, the CDR3 is TGTGCCAGCAGCGTGCGAGGGACAGGGGTTTGGAATCAGCCCCAGCATTTT.

The genes are TRBV18 and TRBJ2-7; D remains ambiguous. The CDR3 spans 14 residues. Germline assignment: CDR1 KGHSH and CDR2 LQKENI. V was cut by 4 bases and J by 2 bases, with 12 bases left in between. CDR3 DNA: TGTGCCAGCTCACAAGCCGGGTCCGCCTACGAGCAGTACTTC. This encodes CASSQAGSAYEQYF. The complete variable domain, with remaining parts taken from reference TRBV18 and TRBJ2-7, reads NAGVMQNPRHLVRRRGQEARLRCSPMKGHSHVYWYRQLPEEGLKFMVYLQKENIIDESGMPKERFSAEFPKEGPSILRIQQVVRGDSAAYFCASSQAGSAYEQYFGPGTRLTVT.

This clone has just one count. V usage is TRBV21-1 and J usage is TRBJ2-7; the table's D gene call, TRBD1, was not cross checked with the DNA. TRBV21-1 is reported as a pseudogene. The CDR3 extends over 17 amino acids. CDR3 in DNA: TGTGCCAGCAGCAATGCCCACAGGGTAGTTTTTGACTACGAGCAGTACTTC. Protein: CASSNAHRVVFDYEQYF.

A single count supports this clone. V is TRBV5-1 and J is TRBJ2-7, with a possible D match to TRBD2 (6 bases). The CDR3 has 15 amino acids. Germline CDR1 and CDR2: SGHRS and YFSETQ. Trimming took off 1 base at V and 0 bases at J, with 11 bases between the two ends. CDR3 amino acids: CASSLSGSPSYEQYF. Written as DNA, the CDR3 is TGCGCCAGCAGCTTGAGCGGGTCACCCTCCTACGAGCAGTACTTC.

This sequence joins TRBV3-1 (or the pseudogene TRBV3-2) and TRBJ1-2; 8 bases align to TRBD1. CDR1 is LGHDT, CDR2 YNNKEL, per germline (reference sequence). This CDR3 region has 14 residues. The J segment lost 8 bases and the V segment lost 4 bases, leaving 9 bases of the junction unmatched. For the CDR3, the DNA is TGTGCCAGCAGCCCTTGGGACAGGCCGCGGGGCTACACCTTC. Amino acid sequence: CASSPWDRPRGYTF.

The genes are TRBV28 and TRBJ2-6; D possibly matches TRBD1 or TRBD2 (6 bases each). CDR3 length: 15 amino acids. CDR1 is MDHEN, CDR2 SYDVKM, per germline. V gave up 8 bases and J gave up 4 bases, with 15 bases separating them. This CDR3 is CASGAWGAGANVLTF. The CDR3 DNA reads TGTGCCAGCGGTGCATGGGGGGCAGGGGCCAACGTCCTGACTTTC.

A few counts support this clone. The CDR3 bases are TGTGCCAGCAGTTTTTCAATGAACACTGAAGCTTTCTTT. This encodes CASSFSMNTEAFF. V usage is TRBV28 and J usage is TRBJ1-1; no firm D call. V shed 3 bases and J shed 0 bases, with 5 bases lying between them. This CDR3 has 13 amino acids. Germline CDR1 reads MDHEN; CDR2 reads SYDVKM.

The chain combines TRBV28 with TRBJ2-5; D might be TRBD1 (5 bases). The CDR3 length is 14 residues. Trimming took 0 bases from V and 3 from J, leaving 8 bases between them. Germline V gene data show CDR1 as MDHEN and CDR2 as SYDVKM. The CDR3 coding sequence is TGTGCCAGCAGTTTATGGGGCAGGGAAGAGACCCAGTACTTC. Translation: CASSLWGREETQYF.

CDR3 region: CSAKERFLQFF. The CDR3 nucleotides read TGCAGTGCGAAGGAAAGATTCCTGCAGTTCTTC. The chain links TRBV20-1 to TRBJ2-1; D gene uncertain. With 6 bases removed from V and 12 bases from J, the gap between germline ends came to 15 bases. The CDR3 runs 11 residues. The germline gives CDR1 DFQATT, CDR2 SNEGSKA (reference sequence).

This sequence joins TRBV7-2 and TRBJ1-1, with D hard to call. The ends were cut back, 3 bases at V and 6 bases at J, with 8 bases in the middle. CDR1 and CDR2 from the germline V gene are SGHTA and FQGNSA. This CDR3 is 12 amino acids long. The CDR3 coding sequence is TGTGCCAGCAGCTTTGTAGTATCTGAAGCTTTCTTT. Its translation is CASSFVVSEAFF.

This clone occurred once. J is TRBJ2-3 and V is TRBV6-4, with TRBD2 as a possible D gene (6 bases). The CDR3 is made up of 20 amino acids. CDR1 and CDR2 (germline): MRHNA, SNTAGT. With 2 bases removed from V and 5 bases from J, the gap between germline ends came to 29 bases. CDR3 protein: CASSDPRLSGLPLSRDTQYF. DNA for the CDR3: TGTGCCAGCAGTGACCCTAGACTTTCGGGACTCCCTCTATCTCGAGATACGCAGTATTTT.

The CDR3, as DNA: TGTGCCAGCAGCCAAACAGGGGCCGAGCAGTACTTC. Translated, it gives CASSQTGAEQYF. V gene TRBV6-5 combines with J gene TRBJ2-7; 7 nucleotides match TRBD1. The CDR3 extends over 12 amino acids. Germline CDR1 is MNHEY and CDR2 is SVGAGI. The J segment lost 6 bases and the V segment lost 6 bases, leaving 5 bases of the junction unmatched.

This clone was detected a few times. The CDR3 DNA reads TGTGCCAGCAGCAAAAAGGAGGTTTATAGCAATCAGCCCCAGCATTTT. This sequence encodes CASSKKEVYSNQPQHF. The genes are TRBV21-1 and TRBJ1-5. TRBV21-1 is tagged as a pseudogene. The CDR3 loop spans 16 amino acids.

The genes are TRBV25-1 and TRBJ1-2, with D unresolved. The germline gives CDR1 MGHDK, CDR2 SYGVNS. The CDR3 has 12 amino acids. V was shortened by 1 base and J by 6 bases, with 6 bases between the two germline ends. CDR3 nucleotide sequence: TGTGCCAGCAGTGAATTCGGGGATGGCTACACCTTC. Translating gives CASSEFGDGYTF.

The rearrangement joins TRBV11-2 to TRBJ2-3; D possibly corresponds to TRBD2 (6 bases). Germline V gene data show CDR1 as SGHAT and CDR2 as FQNNGV. The CDR3 totals 14 residues. V was clipped by 4 bases and J by 2 bases, with 10 bases between them. The CDR3 here is CASSSLAYTDTQYF. CDR3 coding DNA: TGTGCCAGCAGCTCCCTAGCGTACACAGATACGCAGTATTTT.

This chain uses TRBV7-2 with TRBJ2-5; the D is unclear. CDR1 SGHTA and CDR2 FQGNSA come from the germline V gene. The CDR3 loop spans 13 amino acids. V was cut by 3 bases and J by 0 bases, with 5 bases left in between. The CDR3 here is CASSLLHQETQYF. CDR3 nucleotides: TGTGCCAGCAGCTTGTTGCACCAAGAGACCCAGTACTTC.